The 5 T cell receptor beta chains in this list originate from one sample, sequenced in a study of chemoradiotherapy in HPV16-positive cancers. Generated by immunoSEQ multiplex PCR, the TCRdb table keeps only in-frame clones and is missing some. The sample yields approximately 30,000 clones, about 91% seen once. The sequencing here drew on blood, taken from a patient who underwent chemoradiotherapy. The receptor source for this set is a human donor with HPV-associated anogenital cancer.

With respect to this clone: The junction shows a germline mismatch at one end, possibly a read error. This chain joins TRBV7-7 and TRBJ2-2; D tentatively reads TRBD1 or TRBD2 (5 bases each). This CDR3 contains 16 residues. The germline V gene has CDR1 SSHAT and CDR2 FNYEAQ (reference sequence). The CDR3 reads CASSLGRLYDTGELFF. The CDR3 DNA follows: TGTGCTAGCAGCTTGGGGCGACTATACGACACCGGGGAGCTGTTTTTT.

This sequence joins TRBV7-8 and TRBJ1-5, with TRBD1 identical over 8 bases. V was clipped by 5 bases and J by 3 bases; unmatched bases: 6. The germline V gene encodes CDR1 SGHVS and CDR2 FQNEAQ. This CDR3 comprises 15 residues. CDR3 sequence (DNA): TGTGCCAGCAGCCGGACAGGGAGTAACAATCAGCCCCAGCATTTT. As protein: CASSRTGSNNQPQHF.

The rearrangement links TRBV27 to TRBJ2-5; 13 nucleotides match TRBD2. This CDR3 is built from 17 residues. The germline V gene encodes CDR1 MNHEY and CDR2 SMNVEV (reference sequence). The V and J ends lost 6 bases and 1 base, in that order; junction bases with no gene match: 8. The CDR3 bases are TGTGCCAGCAGCCCCAATGGACTAGCGGGGGCCCAAGAGACCCAGTACTTC. This translates into CASSPNGLAGAQETQYF.

The chain uses TRBV28 and TRBJ1-5; TRBD1 aligns across 9 bases. CDR1 MDHEN and CDR2 SYDVKM come from the germline V gene. The CDR3 has 13 amino acids. Losses at the gene ends were 11 bases for V and 6 bases for J; bases not matched to a gene: 8. The CDR3 DNA sequence: TGTGCCGGACGGGACAGGGTAGGTCAGCCCCAGCATTTT. Its translation is CAGRDRVGQPQHF.

The rearrangement links TRBV28 to TRBJ2-2, with 11 bases lining up with TRBD1. The ends lost 5 bases at V and 3 bases at J; junction bases unmatched: 8. The CDR3 consists of 17 residues. Germline CDR1 reads MDHEN; CDR2 reads SYDVKM. The CDR3 loop is CASSLTPGQGDTGELFF. The DNA of the CDR3 is TGTGCCAGCAGTCTCACTCCGGGACAGGGGGACACCGGGGAGCTGTTTTTT. The whole variable domain, filled in from reference TRBV28 and TRBJ2-2, reads DVKVTQSSRYLVKRTGEKVFLECVQDMDHENMFWYRQDPGLGLRLIYFSYDVKMKEKGDIPEGYSVSREKKERFSLILESASTNQTSMYLCASSLTPGQGDTGELFFGEGSRLTVL.